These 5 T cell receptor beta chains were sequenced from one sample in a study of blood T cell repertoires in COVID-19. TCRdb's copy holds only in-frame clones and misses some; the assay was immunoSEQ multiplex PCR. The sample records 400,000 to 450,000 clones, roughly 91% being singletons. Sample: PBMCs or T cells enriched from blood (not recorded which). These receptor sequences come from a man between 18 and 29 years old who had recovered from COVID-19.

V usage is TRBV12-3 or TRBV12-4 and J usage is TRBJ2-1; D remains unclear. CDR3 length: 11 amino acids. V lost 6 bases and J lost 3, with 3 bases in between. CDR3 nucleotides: TGTGCCAGCAGGAGCTACAATGAGCAGTTCTTC. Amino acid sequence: CASRSYNEQFF.

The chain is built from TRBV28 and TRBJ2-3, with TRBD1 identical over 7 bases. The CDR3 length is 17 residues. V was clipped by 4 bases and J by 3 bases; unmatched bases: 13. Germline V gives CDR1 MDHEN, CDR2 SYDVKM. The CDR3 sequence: CASSSRTGDQATDTQYF. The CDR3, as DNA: TGTGCCAGCAGTTCCCGTACAGGGGATCAGGCGACAGATACGCAGTATTTT.

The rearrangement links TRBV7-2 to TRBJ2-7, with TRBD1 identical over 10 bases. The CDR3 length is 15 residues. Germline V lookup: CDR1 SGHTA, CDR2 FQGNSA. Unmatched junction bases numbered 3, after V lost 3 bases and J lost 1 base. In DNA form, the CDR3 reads TGTGCCAGCAGCTTTTGGGACAGGGGTTCCTACGAGCAGTACTTC. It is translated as CASSFWDRGSYEQYF.

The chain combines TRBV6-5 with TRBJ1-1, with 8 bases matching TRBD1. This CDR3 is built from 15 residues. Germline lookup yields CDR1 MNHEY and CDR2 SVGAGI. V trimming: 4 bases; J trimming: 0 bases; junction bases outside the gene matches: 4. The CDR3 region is CASSSGQGLNTEAFF. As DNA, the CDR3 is TGTGCCAGCAGTTCAGGACAGGGCTTGAACACTGAAGCTTTCTTT.

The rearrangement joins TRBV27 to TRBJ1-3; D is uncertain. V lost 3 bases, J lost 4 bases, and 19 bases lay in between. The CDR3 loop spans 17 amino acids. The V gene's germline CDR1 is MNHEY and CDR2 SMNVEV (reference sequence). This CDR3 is CASSFAGGPVFGNTIYF. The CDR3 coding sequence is TGTGCCAGCAGTTTCGCGGGTGGGCCAGTCTTCGGAAACACCATATATTTT.